A single sample is the source of the 20 T cell receptor beta chains below, sequenced in a study of blood T cell repertoires in COVID-19 (dated by TCRdb to between 2020 and 2021). The library was obtained by the immunoSEQ multiplex PCR assay. TCRdb took over this immuneACCESS table, retaining in-frame rearrangements with V and J assigned. Such tables are incomplete; in checked studies, under half of the missing clones stem from an unresolved V gene, and the remainder is unexplained. Counted in this sample were about 230,000 clones; 84% of them appeared once. The ten largest clones add up to under 2% of the sample. The material sequenced was PBMCs or T cells enriched from blood (not recorded which). Source of these receptors: a man in his sixties who had recovered from COVID-19.

The chain employs TRBV11-3 and TRBJ1-1, with D possibly being TRBD1 (6 bases). The CDR3 consists of 14 residues. Trimming shortened V by 1 base and J by 5 bases, and 11 bases separated the two germline ends. CDR1 and CDR2 from the germline V gene are SGHNT and YENEEA. The chain's CDR3 is CASSLGGGITEAFF. Written as DNA, the CDR3 is TGTGCCAGCAGCTTAGGAGGGGGAATAACTGAAGCTTTCTTT.

This rearrangement joins TRBV12-3 or TRBV12-4 to TRBJ1-1; the D gene is possibly TRBD1 (5 bases). Trimming took 3 bases from V and 7 from J, leaving 12 bases between them. CDR3 size: 13 residues. CDR3 in DNA: TGTGCCAGCAGTTTTGTGGGGCTGGGTGAAGCTTTCTTT. Amino acids: CASSFVGLGEAFF.

The rearrangement uses TRBV29-1 and TRBJ2-7, with 11 bases fitting TRBD1. From germline, CDR1 is SQVTM and CDR2 ANQGSEA. With V trimmed by 6 bases and J by 0 bases, 1 base remained unmatched. The CDR3 is 13 residues long. The CDR3 nucleotides read TGCAGCGTGGGACAGGGGGACTCCTACGAGCAGTACTTC. Its translation: CSVGQGDSYEQYF.

The chain uses TRBV4-2 and TRBJ1-4, with D possibly being TRBD1 (5 bases). Trimming cost V 5 bases and J 0 bases, with 13 bases left between them. CDR3 length: 16 residues. The V gene's germline CDR1 is LGHNA and CDR2 YNFKEQ. The CDR3 nucleotides read TGTGCCAGCAGCAGACAGCAGGGTACAACTAATGAAAAACTGTTTTTT. Residues: CASSRQQGTTNEKLFF.

The chain uses TRBV14 and TRBJ1-2; tentative D call: TRBD1 (5 bases). V gave up 0 bases and J gave up 4 bases, with 9 bases separating them. CDR1 is SGHDN, CDR2 FVKESK, per germline. The CDR3 extends over 14 amino acids. The CDR3 nucleotides read TGTGCCAGCAGCCAAGATGACAGTTTCTATGGCTACACCTTC. Protein sequence: CASSQDDSFYGYTF.

The CDR3 nucleotides are TGTGCCAGCAGCAGGGCGGGGGCCGCCGGGGGCCCCCAGCATTTT. Translation: CASSRAGAAGGPQHF. The chain is built from TRBV7-8 and TRBJ1-5; D might be TRBD1 (6 bases). V gave up 5 bases and J gave up 10 bases, with 21 bases separating them. The CDR3 loop spans 15 amino acids. CDR1 is SGHVS and CDR2 is FQNEAQ in the germline V gene. Using reference TRBV7-8 and TRBJ1-5 for the parts outside the CDR3, the full variable domain is GAGVSQSPRYKVAKRGQDVALRCDPISGHVSLFWYQQALGQGPEFLTYFQNEAQLDKSGLPSDRFFAERPEGSVSTLKIQRTQQEDSAVYLCASSRAGAAGGPQHFGDGTRLSIL.

The chain employs TRBV9 and TRBJ2-2; tentative D call: TRBD1 (6 bases). CDR1 is SGDLS and CDR2 is YYNGEE in the germline V gene. With 6 bases removed from V and 1 base from J, the gap between germline ends came to 13 bases. There are 15 residues in the CDR3. The CDR3 here is CASTPQTGNTGELFF. DNA for the CDR3: TGTGCCAGCACCCCCCAGACAGGGAACACCGGGGAGCTGTTTTTT.

The chain joins TRBV11-2 to TRBJ1-6, with 7 bases identical to TRBD1. The CDR3 covers 15 residues. Germline CDR1 and CDR2: SGHAT and FQNNGV. V lost 0 bases, J lost 7 bases, and 3 bases stayed unmatched. The CDR3 here is CASSLDGTENSPLHF. The CDR3 DNA is TGTGCCAGCAGCTTAGACGGGACAGAAAATTCACCCCTCCACTTT.

The genes are TRBV7-8 and TRBJ2-1, with D perhaps TRBD1 (6 bases). The germline CDR1 and CDR2 sequences are SGHVS and FQNEAQ. With 2 bases removed from V and 10 bases from J, the gap between germline ends came to 9 bases. This CDR3 comprises 12 residues. The CDR3 DNA follows: TGTGCCAGCAGCTTAAGTAGGGGGGAGCAGTTCTTC. It encodes CASSLSRGEQFF.

The chain couples TRBV2 to TRBJ1-1; 8 bases map to TRBD1. Germline V gives CDR1 SNHLY, CDR2 FYNNEI. V shed 5 bases and J 4 bases; nucleotides not matched to a gene: 9. This CDR3 contains 15 residues. The CDR3 DNA sequence: TGTGCCAGCAGTCCCAGACAGGGGATCGGCACTGAAGCTTTCTTT. Protein product: CASSPRQGIGTEAFF.

This chain uses TRBV11-3 with TRBJ1-6; D ambiguous. The CDR3 sequence is 15 residues long. V was trimmed by 2 bases and J by 5 bases, leaving 10 bases between them. From germline, CDR1 is SGHNT and CDR2 YENEEA. CDR3: CASSLQASHNSPLHF. Here the CDR3 DNA reads TGTGCCAGCAGCTTACAGGCGTCCCATAATTCACCCCTCCACTTT.

The rearrangement joins TRBV7-2 to TRBJ1-2, with 7 nucleotides matching TRBD1. Germline V gene lookup returns CDR1 SGHTA and CDR2 FQGNSA. The trim removed 1 base at V and 5 bases at J, leaving 4 bases unmatched. The length of the CDR3 is 14 residues. The DNA of the CDR3 is TGTGCCAGCAGCTTAGGACAGGGCGAGTATGGCTACACCTTC. Its protein product is CASSLGQGEYGYTF.

The gene calls are TRBV7-2 and TRBJ1-6, with D unresolved. The germline V and J ends were trimmed by 4 bases and 9 bases, with 4 bases remaining between them. The germline V gene encodes CDR1 SGHTA and CDR2 FQGNSA. The CDR3 sequence is 11 residues long. The CDR3 sequence: CASSSGSPLHF. CDR3 bases: TGTGCCAGCAGCTCAGGTTCACCCCTCCACTTT.

The chain links TRBV3-1 (or the pseudogene TRBV3-2) to TRBJ2-1, with TRBD2 matching over 11 bases. V lost 1 base to trimming and J lost 7 bases; unmatched junction nucleotides: 6. The germline CDR1 and CDR2 sequences are LGHDT and YNNKEL (reference sequence). CDR3 size: 16 residues. The CDR3 DNA reads as TGTGCCAGCAGCCAAGGGCCGCTAGCGGGGGGAAATGAGCAGTTCTTC. Protein product: CASSQGPLAGGNEQFF.

This chain joins TRBV6-2 or TRBV6-3 and TRBJ1-1; D gene ambiguous. Germline-derived CDR1 and CDR2 are MNHEY and SVGEGT. The CDR3 sequence is 12 residues long. V lost 5 bases and J 0 bases, leaving 4 bases between the germline ends. This chain's CDR3 is CASSLVNTEAFF. CDR3 sequence (DNA): TGTGCCAGCAGTCTTGTGAACACTGAAGCTTTCTTT.

This clone was counted a single time. The V call is TRBV5-8, the J call TRBJ1-2; D is unclear. Deletions cut 4 bases from V and 3 bases from J, with 10 bases between. The CDR3 extends over 13 amino acids. CDR1 is SGHTS, CDR2 YDEGEE, per germline. The CDR3 here is CASSLAFYYGYTF. The CDR3 nucleotides are TGTGCCAGCAGCCTAGCGTTTTACTATGGCTACACCTTC.

The chain joins TRBV4-3 to TRBJ2-3; weak D call: TRBD1 (6 bases). This CDR3 is 16 amino acids long. Germline V gene lookup returns CDR1 LGHNA and CDR2 YSLEER. V lost 1 base to trimming and J lost 1 base, with 12 bases between them. This CDR3 is CASSQGQQGGTDTQYF. In DNA form, the CDR3 reads TGCGCCAGCAGCCAAGGTCAACAGGGTGGCACAGATACGCAGTATTTT.

The rearrangement uses TRBV5-5 and TRBJ2-2; 8 bases are a match to TRBD1. The germline gives CDR1 SGHKS, CDR2 YYEKEE (reference sequence). The CDR3 is 16 residues long. Trimming took 0 bases from V and 4 from J; bases not matched to a gene: 5. Written as DNA, the CDR3 is TGTGCCAGCAGCTTGGCGACAGGGGTCTCCACCGGGGAGCTGTTTTTT. The encoded protein is CASSLATGVSTGELFF.

V is TRBV19 and J is TRBJ1-2; the D is unclear. This CDR3 is built from 13 residues. Deletions cut 3 bases from V and 2 bases from J, with 7 bases between. CDR1 LNHDA and CDR2 SQIVND come from the germline V gene (reference sequence). The CDR3 sequence is CASSMRANYGYTF. The DNA for the CDR3 is TGTGCCAGTAGTATGCGGGCGAACTATGGCTACACCTTC.

This clone was detected once. The gene calls are TRBV6-1 and TRBJ1-1, with D perhaps matching TRBD1 (5 bases). There are 15 residues in the CDR3. CDR1 and CDR2 from the germline V gene are MNHNS and SASEGT. The V end was cut by 0 bases, the J end by 1 base, with 9 bases between. In DNA, the CDR3 is TGTGCCAGCAGTGAAGCGCTACAGGAGAACACTGAAGCTTTCTTT. As protein: CASSEALQENTEAFF.